This T cell receptor (beta chain) was identified during a study of response to subunit inactivated influenza vaccine. Study results and limitations: Each seasonal flu vaccination may recruit only limited new T cells, authors suggested.

J gave up 6 bases and V 0 bases, and 4 bases lay outside the gene matches. This CDR3 has 14 amino acids. Per germline, CDR1 SGDLS and CDR2 YYNGEE. A word on this clonotype: What it recognizes is unknown.

From the RT-PCR reads, TCRdb called clonotypes with MiXCR, one entry per CDR3 protein. The repertoire holds approximately 490,000 distinct CDR3 sequences, with approximately 6.9% as singletons. The TCR comes from a man aged 45 to 70 who received an inactivated influenza vaccine. The genes are TRBV9 and TRBJ2-7; TRBD2 matches at 9 bases. The specimen comprised PBMCs from blood, sampled around 2 years after vaccination. The CDR3: CASSVVGGRGEQYF. In nucleotides, the CDR3 is TGTGCCAGCAGCGTAGTCGGCGGGAGGGGCGAGCAGTACTTC.